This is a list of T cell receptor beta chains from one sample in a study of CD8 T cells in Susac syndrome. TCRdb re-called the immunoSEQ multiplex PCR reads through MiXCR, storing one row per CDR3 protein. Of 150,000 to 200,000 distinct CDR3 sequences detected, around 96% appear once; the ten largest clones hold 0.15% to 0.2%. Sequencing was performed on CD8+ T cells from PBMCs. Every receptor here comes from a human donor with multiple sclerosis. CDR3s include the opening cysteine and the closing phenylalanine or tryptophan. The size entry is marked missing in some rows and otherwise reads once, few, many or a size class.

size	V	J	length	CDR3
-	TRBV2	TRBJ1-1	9	CVERTEAFF
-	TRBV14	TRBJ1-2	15	CASSQEEGINYGYTF
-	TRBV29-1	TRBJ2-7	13	CSAGTSLGYEQYF
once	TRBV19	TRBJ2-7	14	CASSMGHRGWEQYF
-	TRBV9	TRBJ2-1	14	CASSVASGSNEQFF
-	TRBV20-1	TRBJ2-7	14	CSARDLTETYEQYF
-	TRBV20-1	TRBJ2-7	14	CSADLLAESYEQYF
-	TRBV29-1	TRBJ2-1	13	CSVDLSSYNEQFF
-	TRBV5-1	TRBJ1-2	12	CASSRHFYGYTF
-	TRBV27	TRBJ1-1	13	CASSRGSYTEAFF
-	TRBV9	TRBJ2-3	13	CASSVGSFETQYF
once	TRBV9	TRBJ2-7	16	CASSPTDSFQVYEQYF
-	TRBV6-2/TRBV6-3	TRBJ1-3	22	CASSYSPTSIPGQANSGNTIYF
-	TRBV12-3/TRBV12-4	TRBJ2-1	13	CASSYERGNEQFF
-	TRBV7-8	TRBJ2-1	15	CASSPGTRVPFEQFF
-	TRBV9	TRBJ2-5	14	CASSATGGGETQYF
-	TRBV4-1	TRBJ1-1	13	CASSLIMNTEAFF
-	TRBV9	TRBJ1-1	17	CASSPRRGRPQNTEAFF
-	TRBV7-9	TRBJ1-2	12	CASSLAAEYYTF
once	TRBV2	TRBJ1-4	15	CASLRRTATNEKLFF
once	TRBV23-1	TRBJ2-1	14	CASSLRTGTSEQFF
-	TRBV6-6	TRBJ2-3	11	CASSQLDTQYF
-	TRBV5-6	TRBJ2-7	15	CASSFRGQYPHEQYF
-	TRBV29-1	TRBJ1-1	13	CSVDGSSNTEAFF
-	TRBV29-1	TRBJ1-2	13	CSAPSGVGYGYTF
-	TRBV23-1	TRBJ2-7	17	CASSQSGGTGRSYEQYF
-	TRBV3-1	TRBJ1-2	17	CASSQDRRSGVNYGYTF
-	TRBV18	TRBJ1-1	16	CASSRIQGDMNTEAFF
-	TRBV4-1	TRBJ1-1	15	CASSQVAGTNTEAFF
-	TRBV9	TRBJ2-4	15	CASSVSSLAKNIQYF
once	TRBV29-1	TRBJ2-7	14	CSVERRGSSYEQYF
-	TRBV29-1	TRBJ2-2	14	CSVEGGRYTGELFF
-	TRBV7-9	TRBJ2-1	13	CAGWEGSYNEQFF
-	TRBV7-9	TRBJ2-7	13	CASSLRQFHEQYF
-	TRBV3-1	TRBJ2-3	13	CASSQSLTDTQYF
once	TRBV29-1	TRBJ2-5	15	CSVEGGWGAEETQYF
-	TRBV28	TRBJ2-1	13	CASTRTDYNEQFF
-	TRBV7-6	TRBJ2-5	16	CASSYRLARRQETQYF
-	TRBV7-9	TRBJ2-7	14	CASSLGVGTYEQYF
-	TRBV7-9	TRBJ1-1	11	CASNLWQEAFF
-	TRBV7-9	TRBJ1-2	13	CASSAGRNYGYTF
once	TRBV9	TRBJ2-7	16	CASSVGASGSSYEQYF
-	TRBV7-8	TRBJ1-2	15	CASSASRRENYGYTF